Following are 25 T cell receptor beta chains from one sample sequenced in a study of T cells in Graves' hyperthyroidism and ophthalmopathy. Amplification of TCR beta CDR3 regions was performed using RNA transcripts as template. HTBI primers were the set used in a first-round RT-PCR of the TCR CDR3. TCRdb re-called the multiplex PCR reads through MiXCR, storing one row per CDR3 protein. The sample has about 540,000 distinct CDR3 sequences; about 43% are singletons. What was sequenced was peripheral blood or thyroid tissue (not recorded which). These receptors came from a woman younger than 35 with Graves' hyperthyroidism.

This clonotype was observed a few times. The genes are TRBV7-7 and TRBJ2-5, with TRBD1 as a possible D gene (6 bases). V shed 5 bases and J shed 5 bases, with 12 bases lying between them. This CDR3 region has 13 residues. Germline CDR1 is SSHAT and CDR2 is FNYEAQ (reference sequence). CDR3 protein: CASSPLQGETQYF. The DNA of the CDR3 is TGTGCCAGCAGCCCCCTTCAGGGGGAGACCCAGTACTTC.

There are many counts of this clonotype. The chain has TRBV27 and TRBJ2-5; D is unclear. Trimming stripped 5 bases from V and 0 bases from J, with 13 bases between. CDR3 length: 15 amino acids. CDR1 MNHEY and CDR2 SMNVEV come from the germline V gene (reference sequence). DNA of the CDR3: TGTGCCAGCAGTACGTCCCCAGCGAACCAAGAGACCCAGTACTTC. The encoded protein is CASSTSPANQETQYF.

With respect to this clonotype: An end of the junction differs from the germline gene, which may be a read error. This chain's CDR3 is CASSLGGGYGCTF. The CDR3 nucleotides are TGTGCCAGCAGTTTGGGCGGGGGCTATGGCTGCACCTTC. The chain employs TRBV12-3 or TRBV12-4 and TRBJ1-2, with D possibly being TRBD1 (6 bases). The length of the CDR3 is 13 residues.

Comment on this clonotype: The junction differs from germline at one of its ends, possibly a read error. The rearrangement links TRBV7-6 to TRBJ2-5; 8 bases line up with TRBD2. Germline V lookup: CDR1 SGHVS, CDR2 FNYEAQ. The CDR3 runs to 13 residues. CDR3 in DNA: TGTGCCAGCAGCCGAGCGGGGGAAGAGGCCCAGTACTTC. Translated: CASSRAGEEAQYF.

CDR3 protein: CATGAAGIQETQYF. The CDR3, as DNA: TGTGCCACCGGGGCGGCCGGGATACAAGAGACCCAGTACTTC. The chain joins TRBV24-1 to TRBJ2-5, with D possibly called TRBD1 or TRBD2 (5 bases each). V lost 9 bases to trimming and J lost 2 bases, with 15 bases between them. The CDR3 is made up of 14 amino acids. The germline V gene has CDR1 KGHDR and CDR2 SFDVKD.

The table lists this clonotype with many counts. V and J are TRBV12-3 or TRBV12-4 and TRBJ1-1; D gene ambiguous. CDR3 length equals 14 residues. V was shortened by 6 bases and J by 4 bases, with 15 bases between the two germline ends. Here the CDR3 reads CASSPNGVATEAFF. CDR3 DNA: TGTGCCAGCAGCCCTAATGGGGTGGCCACTGAAGCTTTCTTT.

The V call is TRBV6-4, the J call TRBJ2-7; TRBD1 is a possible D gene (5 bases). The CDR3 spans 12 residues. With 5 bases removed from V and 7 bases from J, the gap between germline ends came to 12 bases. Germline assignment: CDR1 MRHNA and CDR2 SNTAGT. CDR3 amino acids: CASSYDSGEQYF. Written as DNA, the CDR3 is TGTGCCAGCAGTTACGATTCAGGGGAGCAGTACTTC.

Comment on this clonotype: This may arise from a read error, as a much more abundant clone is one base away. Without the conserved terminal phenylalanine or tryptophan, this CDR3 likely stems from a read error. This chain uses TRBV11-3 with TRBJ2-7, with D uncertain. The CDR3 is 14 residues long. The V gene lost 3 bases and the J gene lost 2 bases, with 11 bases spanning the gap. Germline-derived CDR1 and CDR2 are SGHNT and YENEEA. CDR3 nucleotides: TGTGCCAGCAGCTTCCATAGGAGAGCCTACGAGCAGTACTAC. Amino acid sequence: CASSFHRRAYEQYY.

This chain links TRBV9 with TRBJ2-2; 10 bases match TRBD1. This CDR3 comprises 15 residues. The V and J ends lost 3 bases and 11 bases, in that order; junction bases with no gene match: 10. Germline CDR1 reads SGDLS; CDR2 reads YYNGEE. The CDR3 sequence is CASSGYGTGAHELFF. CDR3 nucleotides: TGTGCCAGCAGCGGTTACGGGACAGGGGCCCACGAGCTGTTTTTT.

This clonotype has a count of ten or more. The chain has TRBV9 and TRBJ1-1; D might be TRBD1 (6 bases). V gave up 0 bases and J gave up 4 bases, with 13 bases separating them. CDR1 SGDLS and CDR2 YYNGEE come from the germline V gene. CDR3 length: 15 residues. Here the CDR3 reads CASSVEAGAGTEAFF. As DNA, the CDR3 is TGTGCCAGCAGCGTAGAAGCAGGGGCCGGCACTGAAGCTTTCTTT. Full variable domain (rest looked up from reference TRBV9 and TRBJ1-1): DSGVTQTPKHLITATGQRVTLRCSPRSGDLSVYWYQQSLDQGLQFLIQYYNGEERAKGNILERFSAQQFPDLHSELNLSSLELGDSALYFCASSVEAGAGTEAFFGQGTRLTVV.

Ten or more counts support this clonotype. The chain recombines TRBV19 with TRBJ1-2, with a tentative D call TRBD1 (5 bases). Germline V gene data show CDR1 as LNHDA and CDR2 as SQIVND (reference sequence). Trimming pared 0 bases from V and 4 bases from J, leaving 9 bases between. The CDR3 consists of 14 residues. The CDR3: CASSIDPTAYGYTF. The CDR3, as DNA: TGTGCCAGTAGTATAGATCCGACAGCCTATGGCTACACCTTC. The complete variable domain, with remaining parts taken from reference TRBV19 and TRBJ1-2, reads DGGITQSPKYLFRKEGQNVTLSCEQNLNHDAMYWYRQDPGQGLRLIYYSQIVNDFQKGDIAEGYSVSREKKESFPLTVTSAQKNPTAFYLCASSIDPTAYGYTFGSGTRLTVV.

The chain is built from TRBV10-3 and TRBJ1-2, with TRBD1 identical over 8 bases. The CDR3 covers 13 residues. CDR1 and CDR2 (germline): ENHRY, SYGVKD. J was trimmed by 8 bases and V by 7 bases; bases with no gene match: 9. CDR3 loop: CAIKTGDDGGYTF. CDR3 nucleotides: TGTGCCATCAAGACAGGGGACGACGGCGGCTACACCTTC.

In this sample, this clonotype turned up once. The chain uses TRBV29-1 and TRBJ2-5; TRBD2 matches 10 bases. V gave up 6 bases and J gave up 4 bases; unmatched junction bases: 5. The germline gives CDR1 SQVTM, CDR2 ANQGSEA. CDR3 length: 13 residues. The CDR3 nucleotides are TGCAGCGTCCGCAGACTAGCGGGAGAGACCCAGTACTTC. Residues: CSVRRLAGETQYF.

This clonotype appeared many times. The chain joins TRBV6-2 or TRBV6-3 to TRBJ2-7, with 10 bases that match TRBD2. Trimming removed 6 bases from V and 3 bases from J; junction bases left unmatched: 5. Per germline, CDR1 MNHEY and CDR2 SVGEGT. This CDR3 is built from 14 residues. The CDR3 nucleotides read TGTGCCAGCAGCCTTCTAGCGGGGGACTACGAGCAGTACTTC. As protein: CASSLLAGDYEQYF.

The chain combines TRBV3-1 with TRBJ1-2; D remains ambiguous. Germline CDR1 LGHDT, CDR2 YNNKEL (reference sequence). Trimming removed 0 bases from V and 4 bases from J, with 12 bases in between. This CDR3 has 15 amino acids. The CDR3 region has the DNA TGTGCCAGCAGCCAAGATTTGAGACACGGCTATGGCTACACCTTC. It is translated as CASSQDLRHGYGYTF.

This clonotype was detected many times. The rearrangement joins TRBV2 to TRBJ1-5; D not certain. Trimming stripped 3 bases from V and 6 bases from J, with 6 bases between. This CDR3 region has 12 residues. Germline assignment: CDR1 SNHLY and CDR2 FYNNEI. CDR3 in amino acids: CASSDYSQPQHF. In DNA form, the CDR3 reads TGTGCCAGCAGTGATTATTCTCAGCCCCAGCATTTT.

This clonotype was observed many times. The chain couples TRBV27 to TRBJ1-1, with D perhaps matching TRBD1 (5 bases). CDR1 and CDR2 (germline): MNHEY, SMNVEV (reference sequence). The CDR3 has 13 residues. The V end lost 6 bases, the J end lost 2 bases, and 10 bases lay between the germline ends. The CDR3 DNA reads TGTGCCAGCAGAGGGACGATCAACACTGAAGCTTTCTTT. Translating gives CASRGTINTEAFF.

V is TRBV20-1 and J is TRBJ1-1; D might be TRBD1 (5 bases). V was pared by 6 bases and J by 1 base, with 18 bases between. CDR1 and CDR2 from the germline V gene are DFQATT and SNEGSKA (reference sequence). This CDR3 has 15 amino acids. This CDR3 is CSAANPGTQNTEAFF. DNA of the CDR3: TGCAGTGCCGCGAACCCCGGGACCCAGAACACTGAAGCTTTCTTT.

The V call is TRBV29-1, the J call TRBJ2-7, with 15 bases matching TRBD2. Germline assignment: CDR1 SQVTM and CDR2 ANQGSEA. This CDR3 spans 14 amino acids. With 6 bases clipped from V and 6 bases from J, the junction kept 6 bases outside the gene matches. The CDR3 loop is CSVGGLAGGSEQYF. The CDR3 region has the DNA TGCAGCGTCGGCGGACTAGCGGGAGGGTCCGAGCAGTACTTC.

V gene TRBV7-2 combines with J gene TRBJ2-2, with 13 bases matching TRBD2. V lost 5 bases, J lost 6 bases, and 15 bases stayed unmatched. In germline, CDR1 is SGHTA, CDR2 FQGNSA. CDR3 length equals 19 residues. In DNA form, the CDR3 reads TGTGCCAGCAGCCAAGATCCTGGGACTAGCGGGAAGGGAGCCGGGGAGCTGTTTTTT. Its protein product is CASSQDPGTSGKGAGELFF.

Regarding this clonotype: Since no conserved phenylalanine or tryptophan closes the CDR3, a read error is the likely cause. The CDR3 region is CASSPGQGNTEAFL. The CDR3 region has the DNA TGCGCCAGCAGTCCCGGACAGGGGAACACTGAAGCTTTCCTT. The chain combines TRBV5-1 with TRBJ1-1; 8 bases align to TRBD1. From germline, CDR1 is SGHRS and CDR2 YFSETQ. CDR3 length: 14 amino acids. V trimming: 5 bases; J trimming: 1 base; junction bases outside the gene matches: 4.

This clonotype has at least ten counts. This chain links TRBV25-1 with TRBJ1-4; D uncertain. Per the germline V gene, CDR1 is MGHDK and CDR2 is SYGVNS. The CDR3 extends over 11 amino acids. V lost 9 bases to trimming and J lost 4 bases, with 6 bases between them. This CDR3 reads CASRSNEKLFF. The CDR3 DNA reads TGTGCCAGTCGGAGTAATGAAAAACTGTTTTTT.

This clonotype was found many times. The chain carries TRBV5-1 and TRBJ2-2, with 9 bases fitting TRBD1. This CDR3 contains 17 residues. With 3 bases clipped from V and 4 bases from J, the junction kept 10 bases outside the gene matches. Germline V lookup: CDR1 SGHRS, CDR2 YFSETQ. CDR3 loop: CASSWSYMTGGTGELFF. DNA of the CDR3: TGCGCCAGCAGCTGGAGTTACATGACAGGGGGCACCGGGGAGCTGTTTTTT.

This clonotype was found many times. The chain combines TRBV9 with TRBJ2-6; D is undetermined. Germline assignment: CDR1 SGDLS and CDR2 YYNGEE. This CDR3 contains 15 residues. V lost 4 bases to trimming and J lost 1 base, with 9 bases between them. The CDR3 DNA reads TGTGCCAGCAGCCACGGTAGTTCTGGGGCCAACGTCCTGACTTTC. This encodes CASSHGSSGANVLTF.

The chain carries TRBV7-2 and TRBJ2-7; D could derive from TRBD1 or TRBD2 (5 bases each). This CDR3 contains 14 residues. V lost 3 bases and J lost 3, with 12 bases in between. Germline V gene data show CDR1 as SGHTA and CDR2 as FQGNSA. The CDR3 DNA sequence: TGTGCCAGCAGCTTCCCGGGACGGTTCTACGAGCAGTACTTC. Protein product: CASSFPGRFYEQYF.